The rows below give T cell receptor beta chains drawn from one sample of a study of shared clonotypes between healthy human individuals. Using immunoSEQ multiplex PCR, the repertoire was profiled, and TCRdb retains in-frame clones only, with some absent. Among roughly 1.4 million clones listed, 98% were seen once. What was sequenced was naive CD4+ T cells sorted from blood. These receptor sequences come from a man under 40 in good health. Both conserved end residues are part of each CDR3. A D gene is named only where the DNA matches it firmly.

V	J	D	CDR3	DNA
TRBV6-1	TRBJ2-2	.	CASSAGSSVGGELFF	TGTGCCAGCAGTGCAGGTTCTAGCGTTGGCGGGGAGCTGTTTTTT
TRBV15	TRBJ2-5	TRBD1	CATSGNRGETQYF	TGTGCCACCAGCGGTAACAGGGGTGAGACCCAGTACTTC
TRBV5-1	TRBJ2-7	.	CASSRDHTYEQYF	TGCGCCAGCAGCCGGGACCACACCTACGAGCAGTACTTC
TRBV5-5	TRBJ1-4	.	CASSWRQAAVLGRELFF	TGTGCCAGCAGCTGGAGACAGGCCGCCGTTCTGGGGAGGGAACTGTTTTTT
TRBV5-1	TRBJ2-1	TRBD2	CASRAPGGSYNEQFF	TGCGCCAGCAGGGCACCGGGGGGCTCCTACAATGAGCAGTTCTTC
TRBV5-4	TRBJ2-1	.	CASSLARLDNEQFF	TGTGCCAGCAGCTTGGCACGGCTAGACAATGAGCAGTTCTTC
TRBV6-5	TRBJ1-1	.	CASSYSTEAFF	TGTGCCAGCAGTTACTCGACTGAAGCTTTCTTT
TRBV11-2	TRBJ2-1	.	CASSLTRSYNEQFF	TGTGCCAGCAGCCTGACTAGGTCCTACAATGAGCAGTTCTTC
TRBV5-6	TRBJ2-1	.	CASSLLLGNNEQFF	TGTGCCAGCAGCTTGTTGCTGGGTAACAATGAGCAGTTCTTC
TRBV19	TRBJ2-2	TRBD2	CASSMLAGNTGELFF	TGTGCCAGTAGTATGTTAGCGGGAAACACCGGGGAGCTGTTTTTT